Reported below is one TCR beta chain. The table lists this clonotype with many counts. Its binding antigen is unknown. The sample holds no much larger clone one base away, and base qualities are not on file. This specimen belongs to a study of early T cells in non-severe SARS-CoV-2 infection (dated by TCRdb to the early 2020s). For the wider study: Bulk RNA from unsorted whole blood was used for TCR sequencing, so alpha and beta chains could not be paired. Broad study findings and their caveats: Matching against VDJdb was skewed toward anti-spike CD8 responses, likely underestimated virus-specific expansions, and missed private and CD4 specificities.

Libraries were prepared through 5' RACE. The listed sequencing device is NextSeq 500. Unique molecular identifiers were attached to individual cDNA molecules in the TCR library protocol so that sequencing error and PCR bias could be corrected. Sequencing covered both TCR alpha and beta chains, and within each sample the abundances of alpha and beta sequences were tightly co-correlated. The published analysis was carried out like this. V gene, J gene and CDR3 annotation of TCR sequences was performed with Decombinator V4. Expanded TCRs were defined as changing significantly between any two time points under a Poisson model with p below 0.0001. Abundances of TCRs were expressed as counts per million after normalisation to the total number of TCRs sequenced in each sample. VDJdb, accessed 1 November 2021, was searched for CMV, EBV and SARS-CoV-2 annotated TCRs, with TCRs annotated for multiple antigens excluded. The public reads were reprocessed in TCRdb via fastp at Q25 and MiXCR, keeping in-frame beta chains. Merged by CDR3 protein, the rows form single entries marked with the most common genes and DNA. The V and J calls follow TCRdb's processing rather than the paper's. Present in this sample are around 37,000 distinct CDR3 sequences, around 9% of which were seen just once. The ten largest clonotypes hold 13% of the sample.

The study was a case-control design nested within a healthcare worker cohort in London, UK, with weekly nasopharyngeal swab PCR tests and blood sampling. Healthcare workers were recruited during the week of the UK lockdown, between 23 and 31 March 2020, and followed weekly for up to 16 weeks. Sequenced: whole blood. This TCR was recovered from an adult who was a healthcare worker with PCR-confirmed SARS-CoV-2 infection or an uninfected control (not recorded which).

The CDR3 loop reads CASSLVAASGNTIYF. In nucleotides, the sequence is TGTGCCAGCAGTTTAGTGGCAGCCTCTGGAAACACCATATATTTT. The chain uses TRBV12-3 or TRBV12-4 and TRBJ1-3, with the D gene uncertain. From the cysteine through the phenylalanine, the CDR3 covers 15 amino acids. The sequence is cut down to CDR3 DNA, 45 bases in frame from base 1. Relative to germline, V is 1 base shorter and J is 0 bases shorter, with 7 bases between their ends.